The rows below give T cell receptor beta chains drawn from one sample of a study of T cell repertoires in cytomegalovirus infection. TCRdb analysed the reads with MiXCR anew, one entry per CDR3 protein. This repertoire shows about 740,000 distinct CDR3 sequences, 35% to 40% found once; its top ten account for 2.5% to 3.5%. Sequencing was carried out using PBMCs. The receptors derive from a human donor in good health (CMV status not recorded). Some clones in this sample may be carry-over from other donors' samples. The CDR3 runs from the conserved cysteine through the conserved F or W. Each record gives: clone size, D gene, V gene, J gene, CDR3 protein, CDR3 DNA. D genes are given only for firm matches. A clone size is listed for some rows: how often the clone was seen (once, few, many), or a class if it is expanded.

>few|-|TRBV28|TRBJ1-1
CASNGGPTEAFF
TGTGCCAGCAATGGGGGGCCCACTGAAGCTTTCTTT
>-|-|TRBV12-3/TRBV12-4|TRBJ1-3
CASSSTGLDTIYF
TGTGCCAGCAGTTCCACAGGGCTGGACACCATATATTTT
>few|-|TRBV11-3|TRBJ2-3
CASSSNRDTGDTQYF
TGTGCCAGCAGCTCAAACCGGGACACCGGGGATACGCAGTATTTT
>once|TRBD1|TRBV5-1|TRBJ1-1
CASSENTGVNTEAFF
TGCGCCAGCAGCGAAAACACAGGGGTGAACACTGAAGCTTTCTTT
>-|TRBD1|TRBV6-1|TRBJ2-3
CASSRDRGLTDTQYF
TGTGCCAGCAGTCGGGACAGGGGGTTAACAGATACGCAGTATTTT
>once|TRBD1|TRBV7-8|TRBJ2-3
CASRRGHRDRGNTDTQYF
TGTGCCAGCAGGCGAGGTCATCGCGACAGGGGGAACACAGATACGCAGTATTTT
>few|TRBD2|TRBV12-3/TRBV12-4|TRBJ2-1
CASSPGTSGRNKDNEQFF
TGTGCCAGCAGTCCCGGGACTAGCGGGAGAAACAAGGACAATGAGCAGTTCTTC
>-|-|TRBV6-1|TRBJ2-7
CASSGRTVYSSYEQYF
TGTGCCAGCAGTGGGAGGACAGTATATAGCTCCTACGAGCAGTACTTC
>-|-|TRBV20-1|TRBJ1-4
CSAQSGEANEKLFF
TGCAGTGCCCAGAGCGGGGAGGCTAATGAAAAACTGTTTTTT
>few|-|TRBV29-1|TRBJ1-2
CSVGLTEEYGYTF
TGCAGCGTTGGGCTGACAGAAGAGTATGGCTACACCTTC
>many|-|TRBV7-2|TRBJ1-1
CASSVPFLRRTPEAFF
TGTGCCAGCAGCGTCCCTTTTCTCCGGCGGACCCCTGAAGCTTTCTTT
>few|-|TRBV5-5|TRBJ1-1
CASSVLIVTEAFF
TGTGCCAGCAGCGTCCTTATCGTCACTGAAGCTTTCTTT
>few|-|TRBV15|TRBJ2-1
CATSSPRRKDNEQFF
TGTGCCACCAGCAGCCCCCGACGAAAAGACAATGAGCAGTTCTTC
>many|-|TRBV7-9|TRBJ1-4
CASSSYGDRPSTNEKLFF
TGTGCCAGCAGCTCCTACGGGGACCGACCATCAACTAATGAAAAACTGTTTTTT
>-|TRBD1|TRBV12-3/TRBV12-4|TRBJ1-1
CAGRDRNTEAFF
TGTGCCGGAAGGGACAGAAACACTGAAGCTTTCTTT
>-|-|TRBV6-6|TRBJ2-2
CASTLGRRLNTGELFF
TGTGCCAGCACCCTCGGGCGGAGACTGAACACCGGGGAGCTGTTTTTT
>-|-|TRBV24-1|TRBJ2-3
CATSDSVLTDTQYF
TGTGCCACCAGTGACTCGGTACTCACAGATACGCAGTATTTT
>few|-|TRBV19|TRBJ1-5
CASSIKVLHNQPQHF
TGTGCCAGTAGTATAAAAGTACTTCACAATCAGCCCCAGCATTTT
>-|TRBD1|TRBV28|TRBJ2-7
CASSLPGTEFIHEQYF
TGTGCCAGCAGTTTACCCGGGACAGAATTTATCCACGAGCAGTACTTC
>-|TRBD1|TRBV12-3/TRBV12-4|TRBJ1-4
CASSLRQGAINEKLFF
TGTGCCAGCAGTCTCCGACAGGGGGCAATTAATGAAAAACTGTTTTTT
>-|-|TRBV12-3/TRBV12-4|TRBJ2-7
CASGQGHEQYF
TGTGCCAGCGGGCAGGGGCACGAGCAGTACTTC
>-|-|TRBV6-6|TRBJ1-2
CASSYSIGPGVDYGYTF
TGTGCCAGCAGTTACTCTATCGGTCCCGGGGTTGACTATGGCTACACCTTC
>few|-|TRBV19|TRBJ1-5
CASSIGFYSNQPQHF
TGTGCCAGTAGTATAGGATTCTATAGCAATCAGCCCCAGCATTTT
>-|-|TRBV27|TRBJ2-1
CASSLSPGNEQFF
TGTGCCAGCAGTTTAAGCCCGGGCAATGAGCAGTTCTTC
>many|TRBD1|TRBV7-2|TRBJ2-7
CASSLAGQRYEQYF
TGTGCCAGCAGCTTAGCGGGACAGCGCTACGAGCAGTACTTC
>-|TRBD1|TRBV12-3/TRBV12-4|TRBJ2-7
CASGPGQTADPFYEQYF
TGTGCCAGCGGCCCGGGACAGACGGCCGACCCCTTCTACGAGCAGTACTTC
>-|-|TRBV19|TRBJ1-5
CASSIELGTRRPQHF
TGTGCCAGTAGTATAGAGCTCGGGACAAGGAGACCCCAGCATTTT
>-|-|TRBV7-6|TRBJ2-1
CASSLGGGVDEQFF
TGTGCCAGCAGCTTAGGTGGAGGGGTCGATGAGCAGTTCTTC
>-|-|TRBV4-1|TRBJ2-3
CASSQDWRGGSDTQYF
TGCGCCAGCAGCCAAGACTGGCGGGGTGGGTCAGATACGCAGTATTTT
>-|-|TRBV7-9|TRBJ2-1
CASRFIGSSYNEQFF
TGTGCCAGCAGGTTTATTGGGAGCTCCTACAATGAGCAGTTCTTC
>-|-|TRBV11-2|TRBJ2-7
CASSFGTFTYEQYF
TGTGCCAGCAGTTTCGGGACTTTTACCTACGAGCAGTACTTC
>-|TRBD2|TRBV6-2/TRBV6-3|TRBJ2-7
CASSRASGSPYEQYF
TGTGCCAGCAGTCGGGCTAGCGGGAGCCCCTACGAGCAGTACTTC
>-|TRBD2|TRBV10-3|TRBJ2-3
CAIRERELTDTQYF
TGTGCCATACGGGAGCGGGAGCTAACAGATACGCAGTATTTT
>many|-|TRBV12-3/TRBV12-4|TRBJ1-1
CASSFNGMNTEAFF
TGTGCCAGCAGTTTTAACGGCATGAACACTGAAGCTTTCTTT
>once|-|TRBV12-3/TRBV12-4|TRBJ2-3
CASTVGITDTQYF
TGTGCCAGCACCGTAGGGATTACAGATACGCAGTATTTT
>-|TRBD2|TRBV20-1|TRBJ2-1
CSAGLETSGRHEQFF
TGCAGTGCGGGTCTTGAGACTAGCGGGAGACATGAGCAGTTCTTC
>few|-|TRBV4-1|TRBJ1-2
CASSEDIYYGYTF
TGCGCCAGCAGCGAGGACATTTACTATGGCTACACCTTC
>few|TRBD1|TRBV5-5|TRBJ1-2
CASRFRSGQTSYGYTF
TGTGCCAGCAGGTTTCGCTCGGGACAGACTAGCTATGGCTACACCTTC
>few|-|TRBV5-4|TRBJ2-2
CASSLERALNTGELFF
TGTGCCAGCAGCTTGGAAAGGGCCTTGAACACCGGGGAGCTGTTTTTT
>-|-|TRBV5-1|TRBJ1-1
CASSLGQIYTEAFF
TGCGCCAGCAGCTTGGGACAGATCTACACTGAAGCTTTCTTT
>-|-|TRBV29-1|TRBJ1-1
CSGTSSVAEAFF
TGCAGCGGGACATCCTCGGTGGCTGAAGCTTTCTTT
>once|TRBD1|TRBV19|TRBJ1-1
CASNQDRVNTEAFF
TGTGCCAGTAACCAAGACAGGGTGAACACTGAAGCTTTCTTT
>-|-|TRBV5-1|TRBJ2-2
CASSLVAGRAGELFF
TGCGCCAGCAGCTTGGTGGCAGGGAGAGCCGGGGAGCTGTTTTTT
>once|TRBD2|TRBV7-4|TRBJ2-1
CASSFRTSGRGNEQFF
TGTGCCAGCAGCTTCCGGACTAGCGGGAGGGGGAATGAGCAGTTCTTC
>-|-|TRBV7-6|TRBJ1-2
CASSLARAGSGGYTF
TGTGCCAGCAGCTTAGCTCGAGCAGGCTCAGGGGGCTACACCTTC